Below are 22 T cell receptor beta chains sequenced from a single sample in a study of T-cell reconstitution after alpha-beta-depleted transplantation in children. Preparation of the TCRbeta library was carried out with unique molecular identifiers. TCRdb processed the PCR reads anew with MiXCR; each CDR3 protein has one entry. The sample has 300,000 or so distinct CDR3 sequences; approximately 20% are singletons. The starting material was PBMCs, mostly from graft donor cells, obtained 180 days after TCRalphabeta/CD19-depleted stem cell transplant. The receptors derive from a male patient aged 10 to 17 who had a stem cell transplant for acute lymphoblastic leukemia, so the T cells may come from the graft donor.

CDR3 sequence reads: CASSKQGRSYEQYF. CDR3 sequence (DNA): TGTGCCAGCAGCAAACAGGGACGGTCCTACGAGCAGTACTTC. The J gene is TRBJ2-7, the V gene TRBV7-9, with a weak D call TRBD1 (6 bases). V gave up 5 bases and J gave up 1 base, with 12 bases separating them. This CDR3 has 14 amino acids. CDR1 and CDR2 (germline): SEHNR, FQNEAQ (reference sequence).

The chain is built from TRBV29-1 and TRBJ2-1; no definite D call. The CDR3 extends over 13 amino acids. CDR1 and CDR2 from the germline V gene are SQVTM and ANQGSEA. V lost 8 bases and J lost 7, with 18 bases in between. CDR3 in DNA: TGCAGCTTCATACTGGAACAGCGAAATGAGCAGTTCTTC. The encoded protein is CSFILEQRNEQFF.

This clonotype has only a few counts. V is TRBV2 and J is TRBJ1-5, with D unclear. The V end was cut by 6 bases, the J end by 7 bases, with 13 bases between. The CDR3 is made up of 13 amino acids. Per germline, CDR1 SNHLY and CDR2 FYNNEI. This CDR3 reads CASSESAWQPQHF. CDR3 bases: TGTGCCAGCAGCGAATCAGCGTGGCAGCCCCAGCATTTT. Full variable domain (missing parts from reference TRBV2 and TRBJ1-5): EPEVTQTPSHQVTQMGQEVILRCVPISNHLYFYWYRQILGQKVEFLVSFYNNEISEKSEIFDDQFSVERPDGSNFTLKIRSTKLEDSAMYFCASSESAWQPQHFGDGTRLSIL.

In its sample, this clonotype was seen a few times. The genes are TRBV5-1 and TRBJ2-3, with 11 bases fitting TRBD2. The germline V gene has CDR1 SGHRS and CDR2 YFSETQ. V lost 0 bases to trimming and J lost 5 bases; unmatched junction nucleotides: 5. The length of the CDR3 is 16 residues. This CDR3 is CASSLDGSGRVDTQYF. CDR3 coding DNA: TGCGCCAGCAGCTTGGATGGTAGCGGGAGGGTAGATACGCAGTATTTT.

This clonotype occurred a few times. The gene calls are TRBV12-3 or TRBV12-4 and TRBJ2-1, with D possibly being TRBD1 (6 bases). V was pared by 0 bases and J by 4 bases, with 19 bases between. The CDR3 is 18 amino acids. The CDR3 sequence: CASSLAHPGAGIYNEQFF. The DNA for the CDR3 is TGTGCCAGCAGTTTAGCGCACCCAGGGGCTGGGATTTACAATGAGCAGTTCTTC.

This clonotype has a handful of counts. The gene calls are TRBV12-3 or TRBV12-4 and TRBJ2-3; 8 nucleotides line up with TRBD2. V dropped 5 bases and J dropped 5; count of bases not matched to a gene: 6. The CDR3 loop spans 14 amino acids. This chain's CDR3 is CASSNSGEGDTQYF. DNA for the CDR3: TGTGCCAGCAGTAATAGCGGGGAGGGAGATACGCAGTATTTT.

V and J are TRBV15 and TRBJ1-5; D is ambiguous. This CDR3 has 15 residues. Trimming stripped 0 bases from V and 3 bases from J, with 9 bases between. CDR1 is LNHNV and CDR2 is YYDKDF in the germline V gene (reference sequence). DNA of the CDR3: TGTGCCACCAGCAGAGATAGACTGAACAATCAGCCCCAGCATTTT. It specifies CATSRDRLNNQPQHF. The full variable domain, completed using reference TRBV15 and TRBJ1-5, is DAMVIQNPRYQVTQFGKPVTLSCSQTLNHNVMYWYQQKSSQAPKLLFHYYDKDFNNEADTPDNFQSRRPNTSFCFLDIRSPGLGDTAMYLCATSRDRLNNQPQHFGDGTRLSIL.

The chain links TRBV19 to TRBJ2-7, with D possibly being TRBD1 (6 bases). CDR1 and CDR2 from the germline V gene are LNHDA and SQIVND (reference sequence). The CDR3 totals 16 residues. Trimming left V 3 bases short and J 9 bases short, with 24 bases between. The CDR3 reads CASSMTGTSATLGQYF. CDR3 sequence (DNA): TGTGCCAGTAGTATGACGGGGACATCCGCGACGTTGGGGCAGTACTTC. Combining the CDR3 with reference TRBV19 and TRBJ2-7 gives the whole variable domain DGGITQSPKYLFRKEGQNVTLSCEQNLNHDAMYWYRQDPGQGLRLIYYSQIVNDFQKGDIAEGYSVSREKKESFPLTVTSAQKNPTAFYLCASSMTGTSATLGQYFGPGTRLTVT.

The V call is TRBV7-9, the J call TRBJ2-7, with 9 nucleotides matching TRBD2. Trimming cost V 3 bases and J 6 bases; bases outside gene matches: 9. Germline assignment: CDR1 SEHNR and CDR2 FQNEAQ (reference sequence). The CDR3 has 15 residues. The CDR3 DNA follows: TGTGCCAGCAGCTTTGTGGTAGCGGGAGTCTCCGAGCAGTACTTC. It codes for CASSFVVAGVSEQYF.

The genes are TRBV20-1 and TRBJ2-3; 12 bases are a match to TRBD2. Trimming cost V 5 bases and J 0 bases; bases outside gene matches: 9. Germline CDR1 DFQATT, CDR2 SNEGSKA (reference sequence). The CDR3 is made up of 17 amino acids. DNA of the CDR3: TGCAGTGCTCCGACTAGCGGGAGTCCCCAGAGCACAGATACGCAGTATTTT. Its translation is CSAPTSGSPQSTDTQYF.

V gene TRBV5-1 combines with J gene TRBJ2-2, with TRBD1 as a possible D gene (5 bases). V lost 0 bases, J lost 4 bases, and 10 bases lay in between. Germline CDR1 SGHRS, CDR2 YFSETQ. The CDR3 is made up of 15 amino acids. The chain's CDR3 is CASSLGQGGTGELFF. The CDR3 region has the DNA TGCGCCAGCAGCTTGGGGCAGGGCGGCACCGGGGAGCTGTTTTTT.

This clonotype was picked up a small number of times. The rearrangement uses TRBV28 and TRBJ2-7; 8 nucleotides align to TRBD2. Germline loops: CDR1 MDHEN, CDR2 SYDVKM. The J segment lost 3 bases and the V segment lost 5 bases, leaving 9 bases of the junction unmatched. This CDR3 comprises 15 residues. CDR3 residues: CASSPPELAVYEQYF. As DNA, the CDR3 is TGTGCCAGCAGTCCGCCGGAACTAGCGGTCTACGAGCAGTACTTC.

V is TRBV27 and J is TRBJ2-1; TRBD2 agrees at 14 bases. This CDR3 comprises 15 residues. Germline values: CDR1 MNHEY, CDR2 SMNVEV (reference sequence). With V trimmed by 5 bases and J by 9 bases, 6 bases remained unmatched. This CDR3 reads CASSRTSGRNTEQFF. CDR3 DNA: TGTGCCAGCAGTCGGACTAGCGGGAGGAATACTGAGCAGTTCTTC.

Only a few counts were recorded for this clonotype. The rearrangement joins TRBV20-1 to TRBJ2-1, with D perhaps matching TRBD2 (6 bases). CDR1 is DFQATT, CDR2 SNEGSKA, per germline (reference sequence). Trimming stripped 0 bases from V and 2 bases from J, with 14 bases between. The CDR3 covers 16 residues. CDR3 loop: CSAREFQTRPYNEQFF. The CDR3 coding sequence is TGCAGTGCTAGAGAGTTTCAGACTAGACCCTACAATGAGCAGTTCTTC.

The rearrangement joins TRBV10-3 to TRBJ1-6; maybe TRBD1 (6 bases). The germline V and J ends were trimmed by 6 bases and 5 bases, with 14 bases remaining between them. Germline-derived CDR1 and CDR2 are ENHRY and SYGVKD. The CDR3 totals 15 residues. The CDR3 DNA follows: TGTGCCATCAGACACAGGGTCGGGGATAATTCACCCCTCCACTTT. Translating it yields CAIRHRVGDNSPLHF.

This chain connects TRBV7-9 to TRBJ2-3; D may correspond to TRBD1 or TRBD2 (5 bases each). The germline V gene has CDR1 SEHNR and CDR2 FQNEAQ (reference sequence). V was shortened by 3 bases and J by 1 base, with 11 bases between the two germline ends. The length of the CDR3 is 15 residues. The CDR3 region has the DNA TGTGCCAGCAGCTTGACGGGGCAGGGCACAGATACGCAGTATTTT. It translates to CASSLTGQGTDTQYF. Combining the CDR3 with reference TRBV7-9 and TRBJ2-3 gives the whole variable domain DTGVSQNPRHKITKRGQNVTFRCDPISEHNRLYWYRQTLGQGPEFLTYFQNEAQLEKSRLLSDRFSAERPKGSFSTLEIQRTEQGDSAMYLCASSLTGQGTDTQYFGPGTRLTVL.

This chain links TRBV12-3 or TRBV12-4 with TRBJ2-5; D not resolved. V lost 2 bases, J lost 1 base, and 5 bases lay in between. The CDR3 sequence is 13 residues long. The CDR3 region has the DNA TGTGCCAGCAGTTTACATGTCCAAGAGACCCAGTACTTC. Amino acid sequence: CASSLHVQETQYF.

This clonotype was counted a few times. The chain couples TRBV27 to TRBJ2-1; D ambiguous. Per the germline V gene, CDR1 is MNHEY and CDR2 is SMNVEV (reference sequence). This CDR3 is 12 amino acids long. V lost 3 bases, J lost 9 bases, and 9 bases lay in between. The CDR3 sequence is CASSFGGFEQFF. The CDR3 DNA is TGTGCCAGCAGTTTCGGTGGTTTTGAGCAGTTCTTC.

This clonotype was seen a handful of times. V and J are TRBV2 and TRBJ2-1, with D unclear. CDR1 and CDR2 from the germline V gene are SNHLY and FYNNEI. The CDR3 has 15 residues. The V and J ends lost 4 bases and 2 bases respectively, with 12 bases between them. The CDR3 region has the DNA TGTGCCAGCAGTGTCGCCGGTTTCCCCTACAATGAGCAGTTCTTC. Its translation: CASSVAGFPYNEQFF.

This clonotype showed up just a few times. The genes are TRBV7-9 and TRBJ2-5; D might be TRBD1 or TRBD2, each matching 5 bases. CDR1 SEHNR and CDR2 FQNEAQ come from the germline V gene (reference sequence). V was trimmed by 1 base and J by 7 bases, leaving 13 bases between them. The CDR3 consists of 14 residues. The CDR3 region has the DNA TGTGCCAGCAGCTTAGTAGCCCCGAGGGGGACCCAGTACTTC. It translates to CASSLVAPRGTQYF.

This clonotype was recorded a few times. The chain combines TRBV5-1 with TRBJ2-3; possible D gene TRBD1, 6 bases. This CDR3 spans 15 amino acids. V lost 4 bases, J lost 0 bases, and 12 bases lay in between. Germline V gene lookup returns CDR1 SGHRS and CDR2 YFSETQ. CDR3 bases: TGCGCCAGCAGCCTACCCAGGGGTAGCACAGATACGCAGTATTTT. This translates into CASSLPRGSTDTQYF.

Points on this clonotype: At one end, the junction sequence differs from germline, possibly due to a read error. The V and J genes are TRBV18 and TRBJ1-1, with TRBD1 as a possible D gene (6 bases). Germline values: CDR1 KGHSH, CDR2 LQKENI. CDR3 length equals 16 residues. Here the CDR3 reads CSSSPLLWTANTEAFF. DNA of the CDR3: TGTTCCAGCTCACCTCTCTTATGGACAGCGAACACTGAAGCTTTCTTT.